The rows below give T cell receptor beta chains drawn from one sample of a study of metastatic and nonmetastatic thyroid tumors. MiXCR re-clonotyped the PCR reads for TCRdb. The top ten clones hold 2.5% to 4% of a sample with about 26,000 clones, under 15% of them seen once. The sequencing sample was made of blood. The receptors originated from a female donor with papillary thyroid cancer or a benign thyroid nodule (not recorded which). Some clones in this sample may be carry-over from other donors' samples. Each CDR3 is given with its conserved first and last residue. A D gene is named only where the DNA matches it firmly. For some rows the clone size is stated as once, few or many, or as a class when expanded; others skip it.

CDR3nt	CDR3aa	v_gene	j_gene	abundance	d_gene
TGTGCCAGCAGATCCGACAGGGATGGCAAAGATACGCAGTATTTT	CASRSDRDGKDTQYF	TRBV12-3/TRBV12-4	TRBJ2-3	few	TRBD1
TGTGCCAGCAGCGTAGGAGTGGGAGGGCAGTACGAGCAGTACTTC	CASSVGVGGQYEQYF	TRBV9	TRBJ2-7	many	TRBD2
TGCAGTGCTAGAGGGTGGGGTGAAGGGGGCGCAGCCAACTATGGCTACACCTTC	CSARGWGEGGAANYGYTF	TRBV20-1	TRBJ1-2	.	TRBD1
TGTGCCAGCTCCCCCACAGGGGACCCCTTCTACACCGGGGAGCTGTTTTTT	CASSPTGDPFYTGELFF	TRBV18	TRBJ2-2	many	TRBD1
TGTGCCAGCAGTACGGCCGGGGAGCTGTTTTTT	CASSTAGELFF	TRBV6-1	TRBJ2-2	medium-sized	.
TGTGCCAGCAGCCCCCGAGAAGGAGGCATTCAGTACTTC	CASSPREGGIQYF	TRBV11-2	TRBJ2-4	.	.
TGTGCCAGCAGTGAAGCGGCCCCGGGGGGGGGCGGGCAGTATTTT	CASSEAAPGGGGQYF	TRBV6-1	TRBJ2-3	many	TRBD2
TGTGCCAGCAGTACTTTCGGGAGGTTCTGGTACGAGCAGTACTTC	CASSTFGRFWYEQYF	TRBV28	TRBJ2-7	few	TRBD2
TGTGCCAGCAAAGACCCCCGGGTCCAAGAGACCCAGTACTTC	CASKDPRVQETQYF	TRBV6-1	TRBJ2-5	many	.
TGTGCCAGCACTCAGTCCGTGTTTGATGAGACCAAGCACTTC	CASTQSVFDETKHF	TRBV6-1	TRBJ2-5	few	.
TGTGCCAGCAGCCAACTTAACCCTAACACTGAAGCTTTCTTT	CASSQLNPNTEAFF	TRBV6-1	TRBJ1-1	many	.
TGTGCCAGCACTCCGGAGGTGGGAGGTAGCAATCAGCCCCAGCATTTT	CASTPEVGGSNQPQHF	TRBV28	TRBJ1-5	many	.
TGTGCCAGCAGTTTAGCTCGGGGCGGGACTTGGTACGAGCAGTACTTC	CASSLARGGTWYEQYF	TRBV12-3/TRBV12-4	TRBJ2-7	medium-sized	.
TGTGCCAGCAGTTTAGGGCTACCTCAAGATACGCAGTATTTT	CASSLGLPQDTQYF	TRBV28	TRBJ2-3	many	.
TGTGCCAGCAGTCCCCTGGGGGAGTTCTATGGCTACACCTTC	CASSPLGEFYGYTF	TRBV6-1	TRBJ1-2	medium-sized	.
TGTGCCAGCAGCGTAGCTGCGAGCTCCTACAATGAGCAGTTCTTC	CASSVAASSYNEQFF	TRBV9	TRBJ2-1	many	.
TGTGCCAGCAGCGGACAGGAGGTGGGAGGGGAAAAACTGTTTTTT	CASSGQEVGGEKLFF	TRBV7-9	TRBJ1-4	many	TRBD1
TGTGCCGGCAGTACTAGGGTCCAAGAGACCAAGTACTTC	CAGSTRVQETKYF	TRBV7-2	TRBJ2-5	few	.
TGTGCCAGCAGTGCGCTATCGGGAGTCACCGGGGAGCTGTTTTTT	CASSALSGVTGELFF	TRBV7-2	TRBJ2-2	.	.
TGCAGTGCTGACCGGGGCAGCCTCTACGAGCAGTACTTC	CSADRGSLYEQYF	TRBV20-1	TRBJ2-7	many	.
TGTGCCAGTAGTCGGGACTTCAGCTCCTACAATGAGGAGTACTTC	CASSRDFSSYNEEYF	TRBV19	TRBJ2-1	.	.
TGTGCCAGGTCGAGGGCAGGGGAGAAAGAGACCCAGTACTTC	CARSRAGEKETQYF	TRBV28	TRBJ2-5	many	.
TGTGCCAGCAGCGAGAGGGAGTCAGGGGAGAGAACCGGGGAGCTGTTTTTT	CASSERESGERTGELFF	TRBV9	TRBJ2-2	many	.
TGCAGTGCTAGGGAGGATTCAGATCACAATGAGCAGTTCTTC	CSAREDSDHNEQFF	TRBV20-1	TRBJ2-1	many	.
TGTGCCAGCAGTGAGGACAGGGGGAACTATGGCTACACCTTC	CASSEDRGNYGYTF	TRBV2	TRBJ1-2	many	TRBD1
TGCAGTGCTGGGACTTACGAGCAGTACTTC	CSAGTYEQYF	TRBV20-1	TRBJ2-7	many	.
TGTGCCATCAGCGATTCGCTATCCTATGTCTACACCTTC	CAISDSLSYVYTF	TRBV6-1	TRBJ1-2	.	.
TGCAGCGTTAATAGCGGGATCCCCTACGAGCAGTACTTC	CSVNSGIPYEQYF	TRBV29-1	TRBJ2-7	many	TRBD2
TGCAGTGCTAGGGGCGTCTATAGCAATCAGCCCCAGCATTTT	CSARGVYSNQPQHF	TRBV20-1	TRBJ1-5	many	.
TGCGCCAGCAGCCAAGGGACTGGGGCCGGCAATCAGCCCCAGCATTTT	CASSQGTGAGNQPQHF	TRBV4-1	TRBJ1-5	medium-sized	.
TGTGCCAGCAGCTTGCCGCAGGGTAGCCAAGAGACCCAGTACTTC	CASSLPQGSQETQYF	TRBV7-9	TRBJ2-5	many	.
TGTGCCAGCAGCCAAGATCTGGGGCTAGGGGGACAAGAGACCCAGTACTTC	CASSQDLGLGGQETQYF	TRBV3-1	TRBJ2-5	once	.
TGTGCCAGCAGCCTCGGACAGGTTACCTACGAGCAGTACTTC	CASSLGQVTYEQYF	TRBV28	TRBJ2-7	many	TRBD1
TGCAGTGCTAGGAGTGCTGGGGCCTACGAGCAGTACTTC	CSARSAGAYEQYF	TRBV20-1	TRBJ2-7	many	.
TGTGCCAGCAGCCCCTTGACTGGAGCTCTAGCCAAAAACATTCAGTACTTC	CASSPLTGALAKNIQYF	TRBV7-9	TRBJ2-4	many	.
TGTGCCAGCAGCAAAGGTGGGACATGGTACTTTTGGCGCCAAGAGACCCAGTACTTC	CASSKGGTWYFWRQETQYF	TRBV11-2	TRBJ2-5	.	.
TGTGCCAGCAGCCCCGCCGGGACTAGCGGGCGAAGGGATACGCAGTATTTT	CASSPAGTSGRRDTQYF	TRBV6-2/TRBV6-3	TRBJ2-3	many	TRBD2
TGTGCCAGCAGTCAAGGGGGCAGGGGCAATGAGCATTTCTTC	CASSQGGRGNEHFF	TRBV3-1	TRBJ2-1	.	TRBD1
TGTGCCAGCAGCTCCCAAGAGACCCAGTACTTC	CASSSQETQYF	TRBV3-1	TRBJ2-5	many	.
TGCAGTGCTGGAGACAGGGTTAGTGAAAAACTGTTTTTT	CSAGDRVSEKLFF	TRBV20-1	TRBJ1-4	many	TRBD1
TGTGCCAGCAGTTTCGCCGGAACAGGGACCGGGGAGCTGTTTTTT	CASSFAGTGTGELFF	TRBV28	TRBJ2-2	many	.